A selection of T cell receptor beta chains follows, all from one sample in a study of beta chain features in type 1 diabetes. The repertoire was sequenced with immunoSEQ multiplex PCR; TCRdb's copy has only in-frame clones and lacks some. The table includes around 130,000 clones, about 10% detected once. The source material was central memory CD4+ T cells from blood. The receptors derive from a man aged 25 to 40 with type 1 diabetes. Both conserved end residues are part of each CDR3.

CDR3 protein: CASSPTGQHGSPLHF
V gene: TRBV18
CDR3 length: 15
J gene: TRBJ1-6

CDR3 protein: CASRSGADNSPLHF
V gene: TRBV5-4
CDR3 length: 14
J gene: TRBJ1-6

CDR3 protein: CASSYPPYEQYF
V gene: TRBV6-5
CDR3 length: 12
J gene: TRBJ2-7

CDR3 protein: CASSEMGGEDGYTF
V gene: TRBV6-1
CDR3 length: 14
J gene: TRBJ1-2

CDR3 protein: CAISELRDPDQPQHF
V gene: TRBV10-3
CDR3 length: 15
J gene: TRBJ1-5

CDR3 protein: CASSQIGGTYYGYTF
V gene: TRBV4-3
CDR3 length: 15
J gene: TRBJ1-2

CDR3 protein: CASSSAGVETQYF
V gene: TRBV6-5
CDR3 length: 13
J gene: TRBJ2-5

CDR3 protein: CASRSERAFF
V gene: TRBV10-2
CDR3 length: 10
J gene: TRBJ1-1

CDR3 protein: CASSQDPYSNQPQHF
V gene: TRBV4-2
CDR3 length: 15
J gene: TRBJ1-5

CDR3 protein: CASSLGLAVTEGQFF
V gene: TRBV5-4
CDR3 length: 15
J gene: TRBJ2-1

CDR3 protein: CASSSQGGSPLHF
V gene: TRBV28
CDR3 length: 13
J gene: TRBJ1-6

CDR3 protein: CASSSPYLGEETQYF
V gene: TRBV27
CDR3 length: 15
J gene: TRBJ2-5

CDR3 protein: CASSLVGTEQETQYF
V gene: TRBV5-1
CDR3 length: 15
J gene: TRBJ2-5

CDR3 protein: CASNWRGGEAKNIQYF
V gene: TRBV19
CDR3 length: 16
J gene: TRBJ2-4

CDR3 protein: CASSLGRGFDNEQFF
V gene: TRBV11-2
CDR3 length: 15
J gene: TRBJ2-1

CDR3 protein: CASTGTDYEQYF
V gene: TRBV14
CDR3 length: 12
J gene: TRBJ2-7

CDR3 protein: CASSQGILNTEAFF
V gene: TRBV7-8
CDR3 length: 14
J gene: TRBJ1-1

CDR3 protein: CAWSVRLGRHTEAFF
V gene: TRBV30
CDR3 length: 15
J gene: TRBJ1-1

CDR3 protein: CASSIGGSSYNEQFF
V gene: TRBV4-3
CDR3 length: 15
J gene: TRBJ2-1

CDR3 protein: CAISAQGLSGNSPLHF
V gene: TRBV10-3
CDR3 length: 16
J gene: TRBJ1-6

CDR3 protein: CASRTGGRAEAFF
V gene: TRBV6-5
CDR3 length: 13
J gene: TRBJ1-1

CDR3 protein: CASSLTSGGYEQYF
V gene: TRBV7-3
CDR3 length: 14
J gene: TRBJ2-7

CDR3 protein: CATSVQNTGELFF
V gene: TRBV15
CDR3 length: 13
J gene: TRBJ2-2

CDR3 protein: CASSRGTPVPDTQYF
V gene: TRBV4-1
CDR3 length: 15
J gene: TRBJ2-3

CDR3 protein: CASSVIAGWGETQYF
V gene: TRBV9
CDR3 length: 15
J gene: TRBJ2-5

CDR3 protein: CASSEGVYTGELFF
V gene: TRBV2
CDR3 length: 14
J gene: TRBJ2-2

CDR3 protein: CASSQDTVLAGRRETQYF
V gene: TRBV4-2
CDR3 length: 18
J gene: TRBJ2-5

CDR3 protein: CASSEVRRRYGYTF
V gene: TRBV6-1
CDR3 length: 14
J gene: TRBJ1-2

CDR3 protein: CASSATAGDTDTQYF
V gene: TRBV11-2
CDR3 length: 15
J gene: TRBJ2-3

CDR3 protein: CAAQGVAGLQEQYF
V gene: TRBV6-1
CDR3 length: 14
J gene: TRBJ2-7

CDR3 protein: CASRPGQGAVGYTF
V gene: TRBV2
CDR3 length: 14
J gene: TRBJ1-2

CDR3 protein: CASSLTDRGYGYTF
V gene: TRBV7-3
CDR3 length: 14
J gene: TRBJ1-2

CDR3 protein: CASSEGSGGQTGELFF
V gene: TRBV6-1
CDR3 length: 16
J gene: TRBJ2-2

CDR3 protein: CASSPSGGPYNEQFF
V gene: TRBV6-6
CDR3 length: 15
J gene: TRBJ2-1

CDR3 protein: CASSRDQGAEKLFF
V gene: TRBV4-1
CDR3 length: 14
J gene: TRBJ1-4

CDR3 protein: CASSLNFQETQYF
V gene: TRBV11-3
CDR3 length: 13
J gene: TRBJ2-5

CDR3 protein: CASSHKRTGELFF
V gene: TRBV7-6
CDR3 length: 13
J gene: TRBJ2-2

CDR3 protein: CASSFYGGATDTQYF
V gene: TRBV7-9
CDR3 length: 15
J gene: TRBJ2-3

CDR3 protein: CASSATGYEQFF
V gene: TRBV7-2
CDR3 length: 12
J gene: TRBJ2-1

CDR3 protein: CASRITGGAYEQYF
V gene: TRBV11-1
CDR3 length: 14
J gene: TRBJ2-7

CDR3 protein: CASSFSGTGYEQFF
V gene: TRBV5-1
CDR3 length: 14
J gene: TRBJ2-1

CDR3 protein: CASSLMRVEDTQYF
V gene: TRBV5-4
CDR3 length: 14
J gene: TRBJ2-3

CDR3 protein: CASSLESYSTDTQYF
V gene: TRBV7-6
CDR3 length: 15
J gene: TRBJ2-3